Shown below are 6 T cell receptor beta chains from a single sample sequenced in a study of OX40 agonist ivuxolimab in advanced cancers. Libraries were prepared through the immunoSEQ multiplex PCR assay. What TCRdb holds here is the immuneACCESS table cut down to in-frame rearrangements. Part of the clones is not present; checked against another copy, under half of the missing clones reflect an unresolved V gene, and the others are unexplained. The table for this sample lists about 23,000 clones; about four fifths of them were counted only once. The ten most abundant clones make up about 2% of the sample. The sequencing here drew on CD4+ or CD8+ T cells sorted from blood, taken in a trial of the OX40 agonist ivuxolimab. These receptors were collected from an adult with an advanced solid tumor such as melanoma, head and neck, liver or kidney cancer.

The CDR3, as DNA: TGTGCCAGCAGCCAAGAACTAGCGGACACAGATACGCAGTATTTT. Translating gives CASSQELADTDTQYF. This chain connects TRBV4-2 to TRBJ2-3, with 8 bases lining up with TRBD2. The germline gives CDR1 LGHNA, CDR2 YNFKEQ. CDR3 length equals 15 residues. With V trimmed by 0 bases and J by 2 bases, 1 base remained unmatched.

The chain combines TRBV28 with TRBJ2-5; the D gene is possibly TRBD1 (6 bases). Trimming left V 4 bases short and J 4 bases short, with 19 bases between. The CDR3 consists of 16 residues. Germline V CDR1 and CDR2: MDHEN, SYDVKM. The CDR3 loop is CASSSTGSASGETQYF. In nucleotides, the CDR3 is TGTGCCAGCAGTTCTACAGGGTCTGCGAGTGGAGAGACCCAGTACTTC.

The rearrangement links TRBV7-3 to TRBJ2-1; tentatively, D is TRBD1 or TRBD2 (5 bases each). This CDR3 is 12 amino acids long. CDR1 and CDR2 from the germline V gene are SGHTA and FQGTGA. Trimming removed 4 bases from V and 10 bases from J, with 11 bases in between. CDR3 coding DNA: TGTGCCAGCAGCTCACCTCGGGGCGAGCAGTTCTTC. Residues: CASSSPRGEQFF.

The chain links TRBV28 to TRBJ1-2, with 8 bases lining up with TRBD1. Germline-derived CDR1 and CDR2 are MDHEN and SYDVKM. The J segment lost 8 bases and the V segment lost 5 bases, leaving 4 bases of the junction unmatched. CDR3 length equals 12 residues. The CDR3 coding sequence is TGTGCCAGCAGTGGACAGGGAGGCGGCTACACCTTC. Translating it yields CASSGQGGGYTF.

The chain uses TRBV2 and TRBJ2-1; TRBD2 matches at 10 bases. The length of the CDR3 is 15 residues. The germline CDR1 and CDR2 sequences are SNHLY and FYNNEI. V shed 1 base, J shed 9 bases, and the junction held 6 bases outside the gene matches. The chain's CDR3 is CASSEGLAGEAEQFF. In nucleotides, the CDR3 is TGTGCCAGCAGTGAAGGGCTAGCGGGAGAGGCTGAGCAGTTCTTC.

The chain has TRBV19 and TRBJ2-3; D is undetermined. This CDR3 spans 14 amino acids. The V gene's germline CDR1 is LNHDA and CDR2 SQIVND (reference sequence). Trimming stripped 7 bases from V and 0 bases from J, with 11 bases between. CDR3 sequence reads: CASTPDVSTDTQYF. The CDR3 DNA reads TGTGCCAGTACTCCGGACGTTAGCACAGATACGCAGTATTTT.